The 22 T cell receptor beta chains given below trace back to one sample, sequenced in a study of lymphopenia after photon versus proton radiotherapy. The table came from immunoSEQ multiplex PCR; TCRdb's copy has only in-frame clones and leaves some out. The sample has roughly 65,000 clones, approximately 91% seen once; the top ten hold approximately 2.6%. This specimen consisted of peripheral blood, obtained from a patient treated with photon-based radiotherapy. Source of these receptors: a woman between 65 and 79 years old with pancreatic cancer.

The rearrangement links TRBV18 to TRBJ2-3; no firm D call. The V gene's germline CDR1 is KGHSH and CDR2 LQKENI. The CDR3 totals 12 residues. The V and J ends lost 2 bases and 4 bases respectively, with 4 bases between them. The CDR3 here is CASSPAPDTQYF. The DNA for the CDR3 is TGTGCCAGCTCACCAGCCCCAGATACGCAGTATTTT.

This clone was detected once. The V call is TRBV6-6, the J call TRBJ1-2; weak D call: TRBD1 (6 bases). Deletions cut 0 bases from V and 4 bases from J, with 12 bases between. Looked up from germline, CDR1 is MNHNY and CDR2 is SVGAGI (reference sequence). The CDR3 contains 15 residues. The CDR3 region has the DNA TGTGCCAGCAGTTACTCGAGCGGACAGCTCTATGGCTACACCTTC. Translating gives CASSYSSGQLYGYTF.

V usage is TRBV4-1 and J usage is TRBJ2-2; no clear D gene. Germline assignment: CDR1 MGHRA and CDR2 YSYEKL. The CDR3 sequence is 13 residues long. V dropped 5 bases and J dropped 7 bases, with 11 bases sitting between them. The CDR3 region has the DNA TGCGCCAGCAGCTATATTTTAGGCGGGGAGCTGTTTTTT. Protein product: CASSYILGGELFF.

This chain connects TRBV6-1 to TRBJ1-5, with D possibly being TRBD1 (5 bases). V lost 4 bases and J 4 bases, leaving 17 bases between the germline ends. Germline V CDR1 and CDR2: MNHNS, SASEGT. The CDR3 length is 16 residues. The chain's CDR3 is CASSGSGGGSNQPQHF. Here the CDR3 DNA reads TGTGCCAGCAGTGGTTCGGGGGGTGGATCGAATCAGCCCCAGCATTTT.

The V gene is TRBV7-2, the J gene TRBJ2-7; 13 bases agree with TRBD2. Germline values: CDR1 SGHTA, CDR2 FQGNSA. V lost 4 bases to trimming and J lost 3 bases; unmatched junction nucleotides: 3. CDR3 length: 15 residues. The DNA for the CDR3 is TGTGCCAGCAGCTCTCGACTAGCGGGGGGCTACGAGCAGTACTTC. Amino acids: CASSSRLAGGYEQYF.

The rearrangement links TRBV5-4 to TRBJ2-7, with D tentatively TRBD1 (5 bases). Trimming pared 0 bases from V and 0 bases from J, leaving 10 bases between. Germline V gives CDR1 SGHNT, CDR2 YYREEE (reference sequence). CDR3 length equals 15 residues. Here the CDR3 reads CASSLGPGNSYEQYF. DNA of the CDR3: TGTGCCAGCAGCTTGGGGCCAGGGAACTCCTACGAGCAGTACTTC.

V gene TRBV28 combines with J gene TRBJ2-1; no reliable D call. CDR1 and CDR2 from the germline V gene are MDHEN and SYDVKM. V dropped 3 bases and J dropped 3 bases, with 12 bases sitting between them. This CDR3 contains 15 residues. CDR3 coding DNA: TGTGCCAGCAGTTTGAGGCGTAGATACTACAATGAGCAGTTCTTC. As protein: CASSLRRRYYNEQFF. Combining the CDR3 with reference TRBV28 and TRBJ2-1 gives the whole variable domain DVKVTQSSRYLVKRTGEKVFLECVQDMDHENMFWYRQDPGLGLRLIYFSYDVKMKEKGDIPEGYSVSREKKERFSLILESASTNQTSMYLCASSLRRRYYNEQFFGPGTRLTVL.

This clone appeared a few times. V gene TRBV5-1 combines with J gene TRBJ2-4, with D possibly called TRBD1 or TRBD2 (5 bases each). Deletions cut 6 bases from V and 8 bases from J, with 15 bases between. This CDR3 has 13 residues. Germline assignment: CDR1 SGHRS and CDR2 YFSETQ. CDR3 sequence (DNA): TGCGCCAGCATGGGGGTTGGGAGCGACATTCAGTACTTC. Translated: CASMGVGSDIQYF.

The chain employs TRBV4-2 and TRBJ2-5; D gene unclear. The V gene's germline CDR1 is LGHNA and CDR2 YNFKEQ. The CDR3 loop spans 14 amino acids. Between the trimmed V and J ends, which lost 1 base and 4 bases, there was a span of 10 bases. In DNA, the CDR3 is TGTGCCAGCAGCCAAGGGACCACCCGAGAGACCCAGTACTTC. Protein sequence: CASSQGTTRETQYF.

This chain uses TRBV5-6 with TRBJ1-2; D gene uncertain. Trimming shortened V by 0 bases and J by 0 bases, and 3 bases separated the two germline ends. The germline gives CDR1 SGHDT, CDR2 YYEEEE. This CDR3 has 13 amino acids. The CDR3 DNA follows: TGTGCCAGCAGCTTGGGGCCTAACTATGGCTACACCTTC. It yields the protein CASSLGPNYGYTF.

The rearrangement joins TRBV7-9 to TRBJ1-2, with 10 nucleotides matching TRBD1. Germline assignment: CDR1 SEHNR and CDR2 FQNEAQ (reference sequence). CDR3 length: 14 amino acids. V trimming: 3 bases; J trimming: 8 bases; junction bases outside the gene matches: 6. The DNA of the CDR3 is TGTGCCAGCAGCTTGCAGGGACAGGGGCCCGGCTACACCTTC. It is translated as CASSLQGQGPGYTF.

The V and J genes are TRBV4-1 and TRBJ2-7, with 8 positions matching TRBD2. The CDR3 is made up of 17 amino acids. Trimming took 2 bases from V and 2 from J; bases not matched to a gene: 11. Per the germline V gene, CDR1 is MGHRA and CDR2 is YSYEKL. In nucleotides, the CDR3 is TGCGCCAGCAGCCAACCCACCCCCGGGAGGGCTCCCTACGAGCAGTACTTC. Translating it yields CASSQPTPGRAPYEQYF.

The chain couples TRBV2 to TRBJ2-7; 7 positions match TRBD1. Germline V lookup: CDR1 SNHLY, CDR2 FYNNEI. This CDR3 contains 14 residues. V trimming: 7 bases; J trimming: 1 base; junction bases outside the gene matches: 7. The CDR3 loop is CASTRDSWSYEQYF. The CDR3 nucleotides read TGTGCCAGCACTAGGGACAGTTGGTCCTACGAGCAGTACTTC.

This clone was detected once. The chain uses TRBV25-1 and TRBJ2-4, with D perhaps TRBD2 (5 bases). V was cut by 1 base and J by 0 bases, with 13 bases left in between. This CDR3 is built from 17 residues. Germline V gives CDR1 MGHDK, CDR2 SYGVNS. This chain's CDR3 is CASSESGVALAKNIQYF. The CDR3 region has the DNA TGTGCCAGCAGTGAATCCGGGGTGGCACTAGCCAAAAACATTCAGTACTTC.

The chain employs TRBV28 and TRBJ1-3, with 10 positions matching TRBD1. The ends lost 4 bases at V and 0 bases at J; junction bases unmatched: 6. The germline V gene has CDR1 MDHEN and CDR2 SYDVKM. The length of the CDR3 is 17 residues. CDR3 in amino acids: CASSSRQGASSGNTIYF. Here the CDR3 DNA reads TGTGCCAGCAGTTCACGACAGGGGGCAAGCTCTGGAAACACCATATATTTT.

J is TRBJ2-1 and V is TRBV19, with D unresolved. This CDR3 region has 13 residues. Germline-derived CDR1 and CDR2 are LNHDA and SQIVND (reference sequence). The V end lost 11 bases, the J end lost 2 bases, and 13 bases lay between the germline ends. CDR3 protein: CAGKRAPYNEQFF. The CDR3 DNA reads as TGTGCCGGTAAACGAGCCCCCTACAATGAGCAGTTCTTC.

The genes are TRBV5-1 and TRBJ2-7; maybe TRBD2 (5 bases). Germline V gene data show CDR1 as SGHRS and CDR2 as YFSETQ. Trimming removed 2 bases at V and 3 bases at J, with 9 bases between. The CDR3 totals 13 residues. In DNA, the CDR3 is TGCGCCAGCAGCTTTATCGGGATCTACGAGCAGTACTTC. It encodes CASSFIGIYEQYF.

The rearrangement joins TRBV9 to TRBJ1-4; D possibly corresponds to TRBD1 (5 bases). The CDR3 extends over 14 amino acids. The germline gives CDR1 SGDLS, CDR2 YYNGEE. V was trimmed by 2 bases and J by 8 bases, leaving 13 bases between them. The CDR3 DNA sequence: TGTGCCAGCAGCGTTCGACAGTCTCGAGAAAAACTGTTTTTT. It specifies CASSVRQSREKLFF. The complete variable domain, with remaining parts taken from reference TRBV9 and TRBJ1-4, reads DSGVTQTPKHLITATGQRVTLRCSPRSGDLSVYWYQQSLDQGLQFLIQYYNGEERAKGNILERFSAQQFPDLHSELNLSSLELGDSALYFCASSVRQSREKLFFGSGTQLSVL.

CDR3 amino acids: CASSLGADQPQHF. In DNA, the CDR3 is TGTGCCAGCAGCTTGGGAGCCGATCAGCCCCAGCATTTT. This rearrangement joins TRBV7-9 to TRBJ1-5; D is unresolved. The CDR3 has 13 residues. Germline V gene sequence: CDR1 SEHNR, CDR2 FQNEAQ (reference sequence). Trimming removed 3 bases at V and 5 bases at J, with 8 bases between.

The chain uses TRBV2 and TRBJ2-7; D may be TRBD2 (5 bases). The germline V gene has CDR1 SNHLY and CDR2 FYNNEI. V lost 6 bases to trimming and J lost 6 bases, with 15 bases between them. The CDR3 sequence is 13 residues long. CDR3 sequence: CASREQRASEQYF. The CDR3 DNA follows: TGTGCCAGCAGGGAGCAGAGGGCCTCCGAGCAGTACTTC.

The chain employs TRBV19 and TRBJ1-5, with D perhaps TRBD1 (6 bases). Trimming removed 0 bases at V and 8 bases at J, with 17 bases between. The CDR3 has 16 amino acids. From germline, CDR1 is LNHDA and CDR2 SQIVND (reference sequence). CDR3 sequence (DNA): TGTGCCAGTAGTATAGATCGGACAGAGAATGGGAAGCCCCAGCATTTT. Encoded protein: CASSIDRTENGKPQHF.

The J gene is TRBJ1-4, the V gene TRBV5-6; a possible D gene is TRBD1 (6 bases). Trimming shortened V by 5 bases and J by 1 base, and 18 bases separated the two germline ends. Germline V gene lookup returns CDR1 SGHDT and CDR2 YYEEEE. This CDR3 spans 17 amino acids. CDR3 DNA: TGTGCCAGCAGTAGTCGGGGGGCGAGACTAACTAATGAAAAACTGTTTTTT. This encodes CASSSRGARLTNEKLFF.